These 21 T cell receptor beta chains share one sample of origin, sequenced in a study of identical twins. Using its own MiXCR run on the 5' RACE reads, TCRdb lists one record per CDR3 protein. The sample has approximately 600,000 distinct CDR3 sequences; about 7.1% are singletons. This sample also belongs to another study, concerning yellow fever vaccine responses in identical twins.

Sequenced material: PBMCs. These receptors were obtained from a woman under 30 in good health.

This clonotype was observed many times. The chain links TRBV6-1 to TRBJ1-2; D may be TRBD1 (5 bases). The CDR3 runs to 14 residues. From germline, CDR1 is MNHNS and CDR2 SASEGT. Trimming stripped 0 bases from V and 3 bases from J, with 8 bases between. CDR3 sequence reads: CASSEADNYYGYTF. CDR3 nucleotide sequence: TGTGCCAGCAGTGAAGCGGACAATTACTATGGCTACACCTTC.

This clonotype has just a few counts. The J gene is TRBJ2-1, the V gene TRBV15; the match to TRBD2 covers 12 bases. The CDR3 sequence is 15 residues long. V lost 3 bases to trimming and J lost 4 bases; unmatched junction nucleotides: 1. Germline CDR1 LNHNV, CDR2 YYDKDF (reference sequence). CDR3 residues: CATSSTSGGYNEQFF. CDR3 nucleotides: TGTGCCACCAGCAGCACTAGCGGGGGGTACAATGAGCAGTTCTTC.

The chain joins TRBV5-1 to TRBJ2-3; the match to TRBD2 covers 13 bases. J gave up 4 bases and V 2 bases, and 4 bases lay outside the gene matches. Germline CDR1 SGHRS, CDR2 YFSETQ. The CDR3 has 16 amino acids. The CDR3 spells CASSFTSGRAPDTQYF. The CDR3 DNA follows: TGCGCCAGCAGCTTTACTAGCGGGAGGGCCCCAGATACGCAGTATTTT.

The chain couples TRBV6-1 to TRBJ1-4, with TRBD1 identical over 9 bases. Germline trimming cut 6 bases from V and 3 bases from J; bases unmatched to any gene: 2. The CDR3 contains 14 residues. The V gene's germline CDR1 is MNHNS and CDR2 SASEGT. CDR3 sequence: CASRQGAANEKLFF. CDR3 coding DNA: TGTGCCAGCAGACAGGGGGCTGCTAATGAAAAACTGTTTTTT.

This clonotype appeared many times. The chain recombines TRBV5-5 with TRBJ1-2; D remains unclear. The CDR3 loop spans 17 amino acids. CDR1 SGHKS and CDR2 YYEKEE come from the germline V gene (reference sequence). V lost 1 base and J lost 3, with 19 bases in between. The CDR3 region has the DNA TGTGCCAGCAGCTTGATCATAATAGGGCTTTTATACTATGGCTACACCTTC. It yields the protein CASSLIIIGLLYYGYTF.

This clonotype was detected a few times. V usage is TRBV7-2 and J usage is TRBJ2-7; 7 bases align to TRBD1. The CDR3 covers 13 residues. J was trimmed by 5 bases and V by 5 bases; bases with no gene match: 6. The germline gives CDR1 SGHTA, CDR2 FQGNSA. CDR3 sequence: CASSTLQGNEQYV. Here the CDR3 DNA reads TGTGCCAGCAGCACCCTACAGGGGAACGAGCAGTACGTC.

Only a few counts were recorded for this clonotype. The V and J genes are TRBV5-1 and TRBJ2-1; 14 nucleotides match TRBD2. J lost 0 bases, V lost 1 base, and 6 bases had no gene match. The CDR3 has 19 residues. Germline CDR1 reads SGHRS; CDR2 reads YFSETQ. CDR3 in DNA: TGCGCCAGCAGCTTGACCGGACTAGCGGGGGGCAGCTCCTACAATGAGCAGTTCTTC. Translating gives CASSLTGLAGGSSYNEQFF.

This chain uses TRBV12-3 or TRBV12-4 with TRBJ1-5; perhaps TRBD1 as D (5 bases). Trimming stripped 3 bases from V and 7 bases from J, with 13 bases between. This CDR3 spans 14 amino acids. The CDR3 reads CASSFSVQGQPQHF. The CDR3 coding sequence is TGTGCCAGCAGTTTCTCGGTTCAGGGCCAGCCCCAGCATTTT.

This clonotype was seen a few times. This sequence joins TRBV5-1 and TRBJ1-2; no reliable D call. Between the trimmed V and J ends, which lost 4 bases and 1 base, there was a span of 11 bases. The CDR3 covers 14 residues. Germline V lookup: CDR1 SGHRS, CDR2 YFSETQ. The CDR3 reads CASSPGHSNYGYTF. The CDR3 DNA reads TGCGCCAGCAGCCCGGGTCACAGTAACTATGGCTACACCTTC.

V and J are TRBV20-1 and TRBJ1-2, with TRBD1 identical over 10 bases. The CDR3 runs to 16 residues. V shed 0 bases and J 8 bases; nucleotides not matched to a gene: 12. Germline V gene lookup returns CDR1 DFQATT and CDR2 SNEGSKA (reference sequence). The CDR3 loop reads CSARDGVGQGSKGYTF. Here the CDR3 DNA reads TGCAGTGCTAGAGATGGGGTGGGACAGGGGAGTAAAGGCTACACCTTC.

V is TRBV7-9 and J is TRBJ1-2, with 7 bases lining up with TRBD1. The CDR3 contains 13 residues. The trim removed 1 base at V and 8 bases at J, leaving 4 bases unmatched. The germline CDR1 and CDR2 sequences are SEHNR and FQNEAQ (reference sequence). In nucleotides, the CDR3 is TGTGCCAGCAGCTTAGAAGGGGGCTTAGGCTACACCTTC. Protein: CASSLEGGLGYTF. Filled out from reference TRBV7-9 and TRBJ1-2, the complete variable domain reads DTGVSQNPRHKITKRGQNVTFRCDPISEHNRLYWYRQTLGQGPEFLTYFQNEAQLEKSRLLSDRFSAERPKGSFSTLEIQRTEQGDSAMYLCASSLEGGLGYTFGSGTRLTVV.

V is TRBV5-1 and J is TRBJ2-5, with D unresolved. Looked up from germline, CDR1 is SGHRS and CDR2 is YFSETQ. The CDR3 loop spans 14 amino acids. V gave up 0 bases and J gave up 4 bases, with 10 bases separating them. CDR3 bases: TGCGCCAGCAGCTTGGATCTCGGCGGAGAGACCCAGTACTTC. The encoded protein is CASSLDLGGETQYF.

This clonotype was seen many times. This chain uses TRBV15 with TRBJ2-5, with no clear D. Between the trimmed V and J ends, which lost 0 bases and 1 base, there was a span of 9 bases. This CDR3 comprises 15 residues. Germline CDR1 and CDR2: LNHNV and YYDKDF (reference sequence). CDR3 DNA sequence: TGTGCCACCAGCAGAGATCGAGCAGTCCAAGAGACCCAGTACTTC. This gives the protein CATSRDRAVQETQYF. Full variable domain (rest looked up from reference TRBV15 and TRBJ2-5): DAMVIQNPRYQVTQFGKPVTLSCSQTLNHNVMYWYQQKSSQAPKLLFHYYDKDFNNEADTPDNFQSRRPNTSFCFLDIRSPGLGDTAMYLCATSRDRAVQETQYFGPGTRLLVL.

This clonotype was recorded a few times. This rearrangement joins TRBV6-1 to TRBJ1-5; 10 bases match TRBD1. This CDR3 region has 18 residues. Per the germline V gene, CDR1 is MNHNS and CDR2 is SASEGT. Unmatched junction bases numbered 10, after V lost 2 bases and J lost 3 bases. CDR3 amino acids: CASSEPPSDRGNNQPQHF. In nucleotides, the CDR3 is TGTGCCAGCAGTGAACCGCCGTCGGACAGGGGGAACAATCAGCCCCAGCATTTT.

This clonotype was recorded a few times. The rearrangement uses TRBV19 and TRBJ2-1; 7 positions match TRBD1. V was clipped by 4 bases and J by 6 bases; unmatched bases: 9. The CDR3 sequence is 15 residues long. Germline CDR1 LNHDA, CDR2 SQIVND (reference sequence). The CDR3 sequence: CASSRNDRDGNEQFF. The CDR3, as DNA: TGTGCCAGTAGTAGGAATGACAGGGATGGCAATGAGCAGTTCTTC.

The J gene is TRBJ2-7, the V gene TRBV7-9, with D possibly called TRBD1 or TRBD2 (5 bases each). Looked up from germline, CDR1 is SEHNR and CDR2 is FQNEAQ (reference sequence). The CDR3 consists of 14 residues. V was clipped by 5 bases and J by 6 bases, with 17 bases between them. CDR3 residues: CASSGWDLLSEQYF. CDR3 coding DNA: TGTGCCAGCAGCGGCTGGGACCTCCTCAGCGAGCAGTACTTC.

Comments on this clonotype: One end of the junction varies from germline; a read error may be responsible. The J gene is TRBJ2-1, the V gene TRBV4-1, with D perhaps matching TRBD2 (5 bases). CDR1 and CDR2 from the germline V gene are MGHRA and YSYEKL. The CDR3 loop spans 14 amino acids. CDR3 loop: CASRREGSYDEQFF. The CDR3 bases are TGCGCCAGCAGACGCGAGGGCTCCTACGATGAGCAGTTCTTC.

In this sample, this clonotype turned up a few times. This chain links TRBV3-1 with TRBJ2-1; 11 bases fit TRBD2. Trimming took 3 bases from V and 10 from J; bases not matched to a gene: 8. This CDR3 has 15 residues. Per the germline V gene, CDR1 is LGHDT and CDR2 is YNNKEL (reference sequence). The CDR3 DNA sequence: TGTGCCAGCAGCCACCGGGGGACTAGCGGTGGAGAGCAGTTCTTC. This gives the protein CASSHRGTSGGEQFF.

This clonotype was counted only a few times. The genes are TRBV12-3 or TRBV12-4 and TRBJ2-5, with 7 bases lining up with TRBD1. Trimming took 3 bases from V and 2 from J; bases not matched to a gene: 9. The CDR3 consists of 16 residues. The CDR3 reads CASSLGNRGSQETQYF. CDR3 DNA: TGTGCCAGCAGTTTGGGGAACAGGGGCTCTCAAGAGACCCAGTACTTC.

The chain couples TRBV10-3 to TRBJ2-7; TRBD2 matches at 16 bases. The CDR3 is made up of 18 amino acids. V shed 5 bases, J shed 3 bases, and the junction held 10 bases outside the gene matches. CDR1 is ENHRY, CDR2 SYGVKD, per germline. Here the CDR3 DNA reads TGTGCCATCAGTACGACCGGGACTAGCGGGAGGGCCTTCTACGAGCAGTACTTC. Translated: CAISTTGTSGRAFYEQYF.

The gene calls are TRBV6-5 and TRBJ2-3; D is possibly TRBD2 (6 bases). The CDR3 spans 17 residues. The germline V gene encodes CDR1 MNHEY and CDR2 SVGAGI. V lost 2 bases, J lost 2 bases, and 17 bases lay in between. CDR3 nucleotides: TGTGCCAGCAGTTACGGGGCGCCGGGGACTTCCACAGATACGCAGTATTTT. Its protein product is CASSYGAPGTSTDTQYF.